The text below deals with one TCR beta chain. The data stem from a study of T cell clones after liver transplantation. Overall study context: Samples came from ITN030ST, which attempted immunosuppression withdrawal within 2 years of liver transplantation.

Germline V gene data show CDR1 as LNHDA and CDR2 as SQIVND (reference sequence). The CDR3 totals 14 residues. V was shortened by 5 bases and J by 3 bases, with 10 bases between the two germline ends. Repertoires were generated with immunoSEQ multiplex PCR, while TCRdb's copy carries only in-frame clones and drops some. This table holds some 45,000 clones, 86% found once. The chain employs TRBV19 and TRBJ2-2, with D unresolved. Specimen: CD4+ T cells from blood, collected 24 months after liver transplant. The clonotype was recovered from a human patient who received a liver transplant. Some T cells could come from the graft donor. The CDR3 coding sequence is TGTGCCAGTAGTGCCGGACGGGACACCGGGGAGCTGTTTTTT. As protein: CASSAGRDTGELFF.